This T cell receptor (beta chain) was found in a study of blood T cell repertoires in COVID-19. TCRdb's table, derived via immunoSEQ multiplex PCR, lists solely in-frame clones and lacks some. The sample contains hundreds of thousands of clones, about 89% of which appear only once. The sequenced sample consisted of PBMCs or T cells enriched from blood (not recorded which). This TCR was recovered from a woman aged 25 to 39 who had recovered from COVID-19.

The CDR3 sequence: CASSATRSQGLGGYTF. The CDR3 DNA follows: TGTGCCAGCAGCGCGACGCGATCACAGGGCCTGGGGGGCTACACCTTC. The genes are TRBV9 and TRBJ1-2, with D possibly being TRBD1 (6 bases). The CDR3 covers 16 residues. Trimming took off 3 bases at V and 8 bases at J, with 23 bases between the two ends. Germline CDR1 is SGDLS and CDR2 is YYNGEE.